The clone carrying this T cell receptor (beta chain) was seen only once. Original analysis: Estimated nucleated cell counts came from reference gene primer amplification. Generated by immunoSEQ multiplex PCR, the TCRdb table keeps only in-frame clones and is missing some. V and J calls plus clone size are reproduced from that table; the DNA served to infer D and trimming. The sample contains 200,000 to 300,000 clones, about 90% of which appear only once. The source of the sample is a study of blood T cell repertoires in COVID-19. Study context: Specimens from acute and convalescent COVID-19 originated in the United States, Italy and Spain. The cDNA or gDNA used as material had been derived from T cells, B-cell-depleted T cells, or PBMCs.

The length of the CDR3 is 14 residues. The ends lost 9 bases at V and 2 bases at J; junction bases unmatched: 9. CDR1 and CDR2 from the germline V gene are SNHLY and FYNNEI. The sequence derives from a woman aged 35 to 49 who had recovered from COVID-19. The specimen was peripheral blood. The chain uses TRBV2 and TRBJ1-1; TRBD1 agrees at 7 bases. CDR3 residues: CARAGTETNTEAFF. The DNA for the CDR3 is TGTGCCAGGGCTGGGACAGAAACCAACACTGAAGCTTTCTTT.